This TCR beta chain was profiled in a study of T cells in Graves' hyperthyroidism and ophthalmopathy. What was amplified from RNA transcripts were TCR beta CDR3 regions. The HTBI set primed first-round TCR CDR3 RT-PCR. TCRdb analysed the multiplex PCR reads with MiXCR anew, one entry per CDR3 protein. The sample includes fewer than 200,000 distinct CDR3 sequences, approximately 15% of them seen just once. Aged 18 to 65, the patients had hyperthyroidism that was newly diagnosed and had lasted under 2 months. This clonotype was counted at least ten times. The CDR3 loop spans 12 amino acids. CDR1 is DFQATT, CDR2 SNEGSKA, per germline (reference sequence). The J segment lost 5 bases and the V segment lost 6 bases, leaving 4 bases of the junction unmatched.

The rearrangement links TRBV20-1 to TRBJ2-5; 9 bases agree with TRBD2. Sequencing was carried out using blood. The sequence derives from a woman aged 45-65 years with Graves' hyperthyroidism. The CDR3 region has the DNA TGCAGTGCGGCGGGGGGGCGGGAGACCCAGTACTTC. Translated: CSAAGGRETQYF.